This T cell receptor beta chain is drawn from a study of siplizumab effects on memory and regulatory T cells. Study observations and caveats: Naive T cells looked more diverse than memory cells and looked like major alloresponse contributors. Where siplizumab was present, mappable alloreactive CD4+ clones averaged almost 70% Treg-derived, compared with approximately 25% in controls. The study found that siplizumab significantly reduced alloreactive sequences traceable to unstimulated CD4+ memory cells.

Germline CDR1 MDHEN, CDR2 SYDVKM. V lost 3 bases, J lost 1 base, and 6 bases stayed unmatched. This CDR3 is built from 16 residues. Per individual sample, 90,000 to 100,000 TCR templates were assayed. Produced via immunoSEQ multiplex PCR; TCRdb's table is partial and in-frame only. The sample lists roughly 110,000 clones, 90% to 95% occurring once. Notes on this clone: The antigen is not known.

This sequence joins TRBV28 and TRBJ1-5, with 7 nucleotides matching TRBD1. Sequencing was performed on non-Treg CD4+ T cells sorted from blood. The TCR sequence derives from a human donor in good health. The CDR3 is CASSFGRRGSNQPQHF. Here the CDR3 DNA reads TGTGCCAGCAGTTTTGGTCGCAGGGGGAGCAATCAGCCCCAGCATTTT.